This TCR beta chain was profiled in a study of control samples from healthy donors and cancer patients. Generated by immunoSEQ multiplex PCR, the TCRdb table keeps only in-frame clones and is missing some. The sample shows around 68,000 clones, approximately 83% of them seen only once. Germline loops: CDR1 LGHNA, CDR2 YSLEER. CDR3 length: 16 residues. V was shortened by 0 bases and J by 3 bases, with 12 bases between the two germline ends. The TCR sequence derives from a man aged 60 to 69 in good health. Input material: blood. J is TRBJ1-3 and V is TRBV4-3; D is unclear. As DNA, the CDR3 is TGCGCCAGCAGCCAAGATTGGGCCGCCGGTGGAAACACCATATATTTT. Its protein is CASSQDWAAGGNTIYF.